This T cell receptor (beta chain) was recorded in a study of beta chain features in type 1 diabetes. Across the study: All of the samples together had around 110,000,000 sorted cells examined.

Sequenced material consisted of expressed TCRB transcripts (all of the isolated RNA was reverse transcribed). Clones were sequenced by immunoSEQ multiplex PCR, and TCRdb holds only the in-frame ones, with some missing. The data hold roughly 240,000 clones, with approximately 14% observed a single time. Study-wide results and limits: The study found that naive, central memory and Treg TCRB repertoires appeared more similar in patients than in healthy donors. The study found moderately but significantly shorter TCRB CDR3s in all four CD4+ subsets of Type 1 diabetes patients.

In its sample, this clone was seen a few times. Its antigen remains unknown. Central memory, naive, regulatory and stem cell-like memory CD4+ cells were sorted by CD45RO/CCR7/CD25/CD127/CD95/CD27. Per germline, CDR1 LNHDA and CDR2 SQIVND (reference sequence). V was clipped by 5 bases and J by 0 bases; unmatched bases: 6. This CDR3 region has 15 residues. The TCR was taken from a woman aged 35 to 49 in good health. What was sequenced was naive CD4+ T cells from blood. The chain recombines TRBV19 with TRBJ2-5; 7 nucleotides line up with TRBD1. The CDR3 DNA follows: TGTGCCAGTAGTGCCGCCAGGGGGTACCAAGAGACCCAGTACTTC. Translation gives CASSAARGYQETQYF.